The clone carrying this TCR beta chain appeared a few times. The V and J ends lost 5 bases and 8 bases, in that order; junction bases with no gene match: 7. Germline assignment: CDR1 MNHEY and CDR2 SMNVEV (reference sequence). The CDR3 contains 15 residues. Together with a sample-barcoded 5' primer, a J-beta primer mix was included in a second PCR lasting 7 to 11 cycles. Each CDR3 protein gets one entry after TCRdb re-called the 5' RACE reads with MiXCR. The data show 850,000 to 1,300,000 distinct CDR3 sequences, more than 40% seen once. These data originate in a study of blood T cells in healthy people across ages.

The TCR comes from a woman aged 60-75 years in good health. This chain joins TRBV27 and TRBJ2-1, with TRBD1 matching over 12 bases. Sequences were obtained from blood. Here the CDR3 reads CASSAGTGGEDEQFF. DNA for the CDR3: TGTGCCAGCAGTGCCGGGACAGGGGGCGAGGATGAGCAGTTCTTC.